The 26 T cell receptor beta chains reported below all come from one sample, sequenced in a study of memory CD4+ T cells and cytomegalovirus serostatus. The sort gate was single viable CD3+CD4+CD8-CD45RO+ cells for memory CD4+ T cells. Some clones are missing from TCRdb's copy, which holds only in-frame ones; the method was immunoSEQ multiplex PCR. This table holds about 56,000 clones, 60% to 75% found once. Sequencing was done on a sample of memory CD4+ T cells from blood. These receptors were collected from an adult in good health and CMV-seropositive.

This clone has only a few counts. This chain connects TRBV29-1 to TRBJ1-1, with a weak D call TRBD1 (6 bases). Germline values: CDR1 SQVTM, CDR2 ANQGSEA. The length of the CDR3 is 12 residues. Trimming left V 7 bases short and J 1 base short, with 10 bases between. The CDR3 region has the DNA TGCAGCGGAGCGACAGGGAACACTGAAGCTTTCTTT. Its protein product is CSGATGNTEAFF. The full variable domain, with the rest looked up from reference TRBV29-1 and TRBJ1-1, is SAVISQKPSRDICQRGTSLTIQCQVDSQVTMMFWYRQQPGQSLTLIATANQGSEATYESGFVIDKFPISRPNLTFSTLTVSNMSPEDSSIYLCSGATGNTEAFFGQGTRLTVV.

The rearrangement joins TRBV7-6 to TRBJ2-1; D ambiguous. Trimming took 3 bases from V and 0 from J, leaving 15 bases between them. Per the germline V gene, CDR1 is SGHVS and CDR2 is FNYEAQ. The CDR3 runs 17 residues. CDR3 bases: TGTGCCAGCAGCTTGTCCCTGGACGCAGGCTCCTACAATGAGCAGTTCTTC. Its protein product is CASSLSLDAGSYNEQFF. The whole variable domain, filled in from reference TRBV7-6 and TRBJ2-1, reads GAGVSQSPRYKVTKRGQDVALRCDPISGHVSLYWYRQALGQGPEFLTYFNYEAQQDKSGLPNDRFSAERPEGSISTLTIQRTEQRDSAMYRCASSLSLDAGSYNEQFFGPGTRLTVL.

The gene calls are TRBV6-6 and TRBJ2-3; 8 bases fit TRBD2. V lost 6 bases and J lost 8; bases outside the gene matches: 13. The CDR3 is made up of 15 amino acids. Per germline, CDR1 MNHNY and CDR2 SVGAGI (reference sequence). The CDR3 spells CASSHGLAGAGTQYF. CDR3 nucleotide sequence: TGTGCCAGCAGCCACGGACTAGCAGGGGCCGGTACGCAGTATTTT.

The rearrangement joins TRBV6-6 to TRBJ1-2; unclear D gene. With 3 bases removed from V and 7 bases from J, the gap between germline ends came to 9 bases. The CDR3 contains 12 residues. Germline V lookup: CDR1 MNHNY, CDR2 SVGAGI (reference sequence). The CDR3 bases are TGTGCCAGCAGTTATCCTACTGGTGGCTACACCTTC. Amino acid sequence: CASSYPTGGYTF.

The rearrangement links TRBV7-2 to TRBJ2-1; D assignment may be TRBD1 or TRBD2 (5 bases each). Germline CDR1 and CDR2: SGHTA and FQGNSA. Trimming took 7 bases from V and 8 from J, leaving 18 bases between them. CDR3 size: 14 residues. The CDR3 here is CASTQGPSYHEQFF. The CDR3 DNA reads TGTGCCAGCACCCAGGGACCCTCATACCATGAGCAGTTCTTC.

The CDR3 is CASSQEGGAAGANVLTF. In DNA form, the CDR3 reads TGCGCCAGCAGCCAAGAGGGGGGCGCGGCAGGGGCCAACGTCCTGACTTTC. This chain links TRBV4-3 with TRBJ2-6; D may be TRBD1 or TRBD2 (6 bases each). CDR1 LGHNA and CDR2 YSLEER come from the germline V gene. This CDR3 is built from 17 residues. Trimming removed 0 bases from V and 4 bases from J, with 13 bases in between.

The DNA for the CDR3 is TGTGCCAGCAGCTATCAGGTTGGGGATACGCAGTATTTT. It codes for CASSYQVGDTQYF. The chain couples TRBV7-2 to TRBJ2-3; no clear D gene. The CDR3 is 13 residues long. V lost 4 bases to trimming and J lost 6 bases, with 11 bases between them. Germline CDR1 reads SGHTA; CDR2 reads FQGNSA.

This chain uses TRBV28 with TRBJ2-3; D gene ambiguous. The CDR3 has 12 amino acids. Trimming took off 4 bases at V and 2 bases at J, with 4 bases between the two ends. Germline V lookup: CDR1 MDHEN, CDR2 SYDVKM. The DNA of the CDR3 is TGTGCCAGCAGTTCCCTCACAGATACGCAGTATTTT. Translated, it gives CASSSLTDTQYF.

V is TRBV4-2 and J is TRBJ2-7; D gene ambiguous. Germline assignment: CDR1 LGHNA and CDR2 YNFKEQ. Trimming took 3 bases from V and 6 from J, leaving 9 bases between them. The CDR3 spans 12 residues. CDR3: CASSHTSGEQYV. Here the CDR3 DNA reads TGTGCCAGCAGCCACACCTCGGGCGAGCAGTACGTC.

CDR3 protein: CASSVGRGDTQYF. In DNA form, the CDR3 reads TGTGCCAGCAGCGTGGGCAGGGGAGATACGCAGTATTTT. The chain combines TRBV9 with TRBJ2-3, with D perhaps TRBD1 (6 bases). This CDR3 is 13 amino acids long. Germline loops: CDR1 SGDLS, CDR2 YYNGEE. The germline V and J ends were trimmed by 2 bases and 5 bases, with 9 bases remaining between them.

This sequence joins TRBV9 and TRBJ2-2; 10 bases match TRBD2. Germline loops: CDR1 SGDLS, CDR2 YYNGEE. The CDR3 sequence is 17 residues long. Losses at the gene ends were 0 bases for V and 7 bases for J; bases not matched to a gene: 9. CDR3 DNA sequence: TGTGCCAGCAGCGTAGGTTTAACTAGCGGGACAGTCGGGGAGCTGTTTTTT. Translated: CASSVGLTSGTVGELFF.

This clone was picked up a small number of times. The V gene is TRBV29-1, the J gene TRBJ2-3; weak D call: TRBD2 (6 bases). Germline CDR1 and CDR2: SQVTM and ANQGSEA. Trimming took off 5 bases at V and 3 bases at J, with 30 bases between the two ends. This CDR3 comprises 19 residues. This CDR3 reads CSVSARVRGLGGLTDTQYF. In nucleotides, the CDR3 is TGCAGCGTTTCGGCGAGAGTAAGAGGGCTCGGGGGATTAACAGATACGCAGTATTTT.

The V and J genes are TRBV7-2 and TRBJ2-3; 7 nucleotides line up with TRBD1. V lost 5 bases and J lost 4; bases outside the gene matches: 6. The CDR3 is 14 residues long. Germline values: CDR1 SGHTA, CDR2 FQGNSA. CDR3 DNA: TGTGCCAGCAGCCAGGGACAGCCCCCAGATACGCAGTATTTT. This gives the protein CASSQGQPPDTQYF.

The chain recombines TRBV11-2 with TRBJ2-3; D ambiguous. This CDR3 has 14 amino acids. CDR1 and CDR2 from the germline V gene are SGHAT and FQNNGV. Trimming stripped 2 bases from V and 6 bases from J, with 12 bases between. CDR3 coding DNA: TGTGCCAGCAGCTTATTCACGCTCCGGGATACGCAGTATTTT. Translating it yields CASSLFTLRDTQYF. Together with reference TRBV11-2 and TRBJ2-3, the CDR3 gives the full variable domain: EAGVAQSPRYKIIEKRQSVAFWCNPISGHATLYWYQQILGQGPKLLIQFQNNGVVDDSQLPKDRFSAERLKGVDSTLKIQPAKLEDSAVYLCASSLFTLRDTQYFGPGTRLTVL.

This clone was counted only a few times. This sequence joins TRBV27 and TRBJ1-1; D is possibly TRBD1 (6 bases). From germline, CDR1 is MNHEY and CDR2 SMNVEV (reference sequence). The CDR3 runs to 14 residues. V was clipped by 5 bases and J by 4 bases, with 14 bases between them. This CDR3 reads CASSLQGSGTEAFF. DNA of the CDR3: TGTGCCAGCAGTCTACAGGGATCTGGCACTGAAGCTTTCTTT.

The sample holds one count of this clone. The J gene is TRBJ2-5, the V gene TRBV4-2; TRBD1 is a possible D gene (6 bases). Germline loops: CDR1 LGHNA, CDR2 YNFKEQ. V shed 1 base and J shed 0 bases, with 15 bases lying between them. This CDR3 has 17 residues. CDR3 in amino acids: CASSQGLGRGYQETQYF. The CDR3 DNA sequence: TGTGCCAGCAGCCAAGGCCTAGGAAGGGGGTACCAAGAGACCCAGTACTTC.

V usage is TRBV19 and J usage is TRBJ2-7; TRBD2 agrees at 10 bases. CDR1 and CDR2 (germline): LNHDA, SQIVND (reference sequence). Trimming took 4 bases from V and 4 from J; bases not matched to a gene: 7. The CDR3 loop spans 15 amino acids. CDR3 residues: CASSNPSGSPYEQYF. The CDR3 bases are TGTGCCAGTAGTAACCCTAGCGGGAGTCCTTACGAGCAGTACTTC. Filled out from reference TRBV19 and TRBJ2-7, the complete variable domain reads DGGITQSPKYLFRKEGQNVTLSCEQNLNHDAMYWYRQDPGQGLRLIYYSQIVNDFQKGDIAEGYSVSREKKESFPLTVTSAQKNPTAFYLCASSNPSGSPYEQYFGPGTRLTVT.

The chain has TRBV15 and TRBJ2-1; TRBD2 matches at 8 bases. CDR1 LNHNV and CDR2 YYDKDF come from the germline V gene (reference sequence). The CDR3 spans 14 residues. V was pared by 4 bases and J by 6 bases, with 5 bases of the junction left unmatched. Here the CDR3 DNA reads TGTGCCACCAGCAAAGTGCTAGCGGGCAATGAGCAGTTCTTC. Protein sequence: CATSKVLAGNEQFF.

To note about this clone: The sample holds other DNA sequences that translate to the same CDR3. This sequence joins TRBV11-3 and TRBJ2-3, with 11 positions matching TRBD2. V lost 5 bases and J lost 5; bases outside the gene matches: 3. The V gene's germline CDR1 is SGHNT and CDR2 YENEEA. This CDR3 has 14 amino acids. In DNA form, the CDR3 reads TGTGCCAGCAGCCTCGGACTAGCGGGAGATACGCAGTATTTT. Translated, it gives CASSLGLAGDTQYF.

The chain is built from TRBV11-3 and TRBJ2-1, with 9 bases that match TRBD1. Germline CDR1 is SGHNT and CDR2 is YENEEA. CDR3 length equals 19 residues. V gave up 0 bases and J gave up 2 bases; unmatched junction bases: 11. The CDR3 DNA reads TGTGCCAGCAGCTTAGAAGGCCGTCGGTGGGACAGGGCCTACAATGAGCAGTTCTTC. Translation gives CASSLEGRRWDRAYNEQFF.

The V call is TRBV18, the J call TRBJ2-2, with D possibly matching TRBD1 (6 bases). Germline V gene sequence: CDR1 KGHSH, CDR2 LQKENI. CDR3 length: 15 amino acids. Trimming took off 2 bases at V and 7 bases at J, with 14 bases between the two ends. DNA for the CDR3: TGTGCCAGCTCACCAGTGGGACAAGGTGGCGGGGAGCTGTTTTTT. The encoded protein is CASSPVGQGGGELFF.

V gene TRBV2 combines with J gene TRBJ2-1, with D perhaps being TRBD1 or TRBD2 (7 bases each). There are 15 residues in the CDR3. Trimming cost V 6 bases and J 1 base, with 13 bases left between them. Germline V gene data show CDR1 as SNHLY and CDR2 as FYNNEI. The CDR3 protein is CASSRQGGSYNEQFF. CDR3 nucleotides: TGTGCCAGCAGCAGACAGGGAGGGTCCTACAATGAGCAGTTCTTC.

This clone was found a few times. V usage is TRBV11-3 and J usage is TRBJ1-2, with D possibly matching TRBD1 (6 bases). Germline V gene lookup returns CDR1 SGHNT and CDR2 YENEEA. This CDR3 is 14 amino acids long. Trimming stripped 2 bases from V and 2 bases from J, with 9 bases between. CDR3 residues: CASSLNTGNYGYTF. The CDR3 coding sequence is TGTGCCAGCAGCTTAAACACAGGGAACTATGGCTACACCTTC. The whole variable domain, remainder taken from reference TRBV11-3 and TRBJ1-2, is EAGVVQSPRYKIIEKKQPVAFWCNPISGHNTLYWYLQNLGQGPELLIRYENEEAVDDSQLPKDRFSAERLKGVDSTLKIQPAELGDSAVYLCASSLNTGNYGYTFGSGTRLTVV.

The V gene is TRBV15, the J gene TRBJ1-2, with 11 bases aligning to TRBD1. This CDR3 region has 15 residues. CDR1 and CDR2 (germline): LNHNV, YYDKDF (reference sequence). V trimming: 0 bases; J trimming: 8 bases; junction bases outside the gene matches: 5. CDR3 nucleotide sequence: TGTGCCACCAGCAGAGACGGGACAGGGGGTTACGGCTACACCTTC. Residues: CATSRDGTGGYGYTF.

The chain joins TRBV7-2 to TRBJ2-1, with 8 bases fitting TRBD2. The CDR3 is 14 amino acids. Germline trimming cut 1 base from V and 10 bases from J; bases unmatched to any gene: 6. Looked up from germline, CDR1 is SGHTA and CDR2 is FQGNSA. The CDR3 is CASSLVSREGEQFF. The CDR3 DNA is TGTGCCAGCAGCTTAGTATCCCGGGAGGGGGAGCAGTTCTTC.

This clone turned up a few times. This chain links TRBV30 with TRBJ1-3; D is possibly TRBD1 (5 bases). This CDR3 is 14 amino acids long. The germline CDR1 and CDR2 sequences are GTSNPN and SVGIG (reference sequence). V lost 3 bases, J lost 0 bases, and 9 bases lay in between. For the CDR3, the DNA is TGTGCCTGGAGCCTAAGGGGCTCTGGAAACACCATATATTTT. Translation: CAWSLRGSGNTIYF.